The present TCR beta chain was sequenced within a study of T cells after yellow fever vaccination. Study details: Memory subsets EM, EMRA, CM and Tscm were separated by sorting based on CD3, CD45RA, CCR7 and CD95. Researchers used SMART-Seq v4 Ultra Low Input to prepare fractions that had low cell numbers.

The CDR3 covers 11 residues. With 6 bases removed from V and 2 bases from J, the gap between germline ends came to 3 bases. Germline lookup yields CDR1 SEHNR and CDR2 FQNEAQ (reference sequence). TCRdb fed the 5' RACE reads into MiXCR, producing one record per CDR3 protein. This sample has 45,000 to 75,000 distinct CDR3 sequences; about 5% occur once, and the top ten carry 31%. This clonotype was found many times. Study findings and constraints: In post-booster samples, most primary-vaccination clones reappeared (about 95% CD4, 70% to 90% CD8). The sorted memory subsets sampled on day 0 contained almost no detectable vaccine-responding clonotypes.

The clonotype was recovered from a man aged 18 to 30 who received the YFV17D yellow fever vaccine. The source was PBMCs, either bulk or a sorted T-cell subset (CD4+, CD8+, memory, or dextramer-sorted; not recorded which), collected on the day of the yellow fever booster vaccination. The rearrangement joins TRBV7-9 to TRBJ2-3; D unclear. The CDR3 DNA reads as TGTGCCAGCAGGTTCACAGATACGCAGTATTTT. Translating gives CASRFTDTQYF.